This T cell receptor (beta chain) appears in the sequencing data of a study of blood T cell repertoires in COVID-19. Study background: The United States, Italy and Spain supplied acute and convalescent COVID-19 samples. Sources were T cells, B-cell-depleted T cells, or PBMCs; the material itself was cDNA or gDNA.

Authors' analysis steps: Estimation of nucleated cell counts was performed using reference gene primer amplification. The table came from immunoSEQ multiplex PCR; TCRdb's copy has only in-frame clones and leaves some out. V, J and clone size are taken as reported in that table, and D and trimming were inferred from the DNA itself. The top ten clones hold 7% to 10% of a sample with under 100,000 clones, roughly 89% of them seen once. Looked up from germline, CDR1 is MGHRA and CDR2 is YSYEKL. The V and J ends lost 3 bases and 5 bases, in that order; junction bases with no gene match: 9. CDR3 length: 16 amino acids.

The source material was peripheral blood. This TCR derives from a man aged 25 to 40 with acute or convalescent COVID-19. The chain joins TRBV4-1 to TRBJ2-1, with TRBD1 identical over 8 bases. The CDR3 sequence: CASSHPAGTGNNEQFF. The CDR3 DNA sequence: TGCGCCAGCAGCCACCCCGCCGGGACAGGAAACAATGAGCAGTTCTTC.